This T cell receptor beta chain was sequenced during a study of blood T cells in healthy people across ages. General observations from the study: Estimated diversity across one million T cells was deemed an underestimate. PBMCs went unsorted, and a conclusive naive versus antigen-experienced comparison was therefore prevented.

There are 15 residues in the CDR3. The V end was cut by 6 bases, the J end by 5 bases, with 20 bases between. Germline CDR1 reads DFQATT; CDR2 reads SNEGSKA (reference sequence). Alongside a J-beta primer mix, a sample-barcoded 5' primer served in a second PCR lasting roughly 6 to 11 cycles. Every cDNA molecule bore a tag from a template-switch adaptor containing 12 random nucleotides. Sequencing recovered at least 2.5 million CDR3-containing paired-end reads from each sample. TCRdb called the 5' RACE reads again in MiXCR, with one record for every CDR3 protein. The sample yields 800,000 or so distinct CDR3 sequences, about half seen once. A word on this clonotype: Its target is not known.

The rearrangement links TRBV20-1 to TRBJ1-5; perhaps TRBD1 as D (6 bases). Sequenced material: blood. The source of this sequence is a man at least 80 years old in good health. The CDR3 DNA sequence: TGCAGTGCCACTCTACCCCTGGGGGGCGATCAGCCCCAGCATTTT. It encodes CSATLPLGGDQPQHF.